Listed here is a single T cell receptor (beta chain). Sequencing used immunoSEQ multiplex PCR; TCRdb keeps in-frame clones, though not all of them. This table has over a million clones, roughly 96% appearing once. This entry is derived from a study of shared clonotypes between healthy human individuals. Splitting the CD4+ cells yielded a CD45RA+ naive subset and a CD45RA-negative memory subset. From germline, CDR1 is SNHLY and CDR2 FYNNEI. This CDR3 comprises 17 residues. Trimming pared 6 bases from V and 1 base from J, leaving 20 bases between. This clonotype was sampled from a young man in good health. Sequenced: naive CD4+ T cells sorted from blood. Stated subset: CD45RA+ positively selected. This chain joins TRBV2 and TRBJ2-3, with D possibly being TRBD1 (6 bases). Here the CDR3 DNA reads TGTGCCAGCAGAAGAGGCCCGACTCCAGGGGGCACAGATACGCAGTATTTT. This translates into CASRRGPTPGGTDTQYF.